This paragraph covers one T cell receptor beta chain sequence. The data were taken from a study of identical twins. TCRdb re-derived calls from the 5' RACE reads in MiXCR, one entry per CDR3 protein. This table holds approximately 470,000 distinct CDR3 sequences, 14% found once. There are 20 residues in the CDR3. Germline V gene data show CDR1 as SGHAT and CDR2 as FQDESV (reference sequence). The V and J ends lost 3 bases and 2 bases, in that order; junction bases with no gene match: 12. These data were likewise used in another study, on yellow fever vaccine responses in identical twins.

Sequencing was performed on CD4+ T cells sorted from blood. This receptor was obtained from a young woman in good health. The V gene is TRBV11-1, the J gene TRBJ2-1, with 14 bases that match TRBD2. The CDR3 bases are TGTGCCAGCAGCTTTTCCTCCGGGACTAGCGGGAGATTGCCCTACAATGAGCAGTTCTTC. It encodes CASSFSSGTSGRLPYNEQFF. Full variable domain (remainder filled in from reference TRBV11-1 and TRBJ2-1): EAEVAQSPRYKITEKSQAVAFWCDPISGHATLYWYRQILGQGPELLVQFQDESVVDDSQLPKDRFSAERLKGVDSTLKIQPAELGDSAMYLCASSFSSGTSGRLPYNEQFFGPGTRLTVL.